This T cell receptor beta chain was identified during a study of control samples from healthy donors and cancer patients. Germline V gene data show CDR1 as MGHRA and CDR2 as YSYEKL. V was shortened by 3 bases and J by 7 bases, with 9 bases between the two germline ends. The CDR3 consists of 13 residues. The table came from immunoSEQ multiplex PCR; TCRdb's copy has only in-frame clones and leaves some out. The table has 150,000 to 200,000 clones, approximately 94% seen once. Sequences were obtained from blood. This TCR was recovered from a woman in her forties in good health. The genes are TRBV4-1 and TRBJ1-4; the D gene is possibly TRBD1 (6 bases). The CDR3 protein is CASSQGAGEKLFF. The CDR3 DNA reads TGCGCCAGCAGCCAGGGGGCCGGTGAAAAACTGTTTTTT.